These T cell receptor beta chains were read from a single sample in a study of regulatory T cells in long-lasting Graves disease. TCRdb analysed the multiplex PCR reads with MiXCR anew, one entry per CDR3 protein. The sample shows 200,000 to 250,000 distinct CDR3 sequences, roughly 18% of them seen only once. This same sample was also taken into another study, of T cells in Graves' hyperthyroidism and ophthalmopathy.

This material consisted of peripheral blood mononuclear cells (PBMCs), taken at new diagnosis, from a patient treated with antithyroid drugs. The receptors were sampled from a woman in her twenties or thirties with Graves disease. Both conserved end residues are part of each CDR3. The order of the fields is V gene, J gene, D gene, CDR3 length, clone size, CDR3 protein, CDR3 DNA. D genes are given only for firm matches. Size is omitted from some rows. Given values are once, few, many or a class for expanded clones.

v_gene: TRBV20-1
j_gene: TRBJ2-7
d_gene: .
len: 15
abundance: .
CDR3aa: CSASGGRAVGYEQYF
CDR3nt: TGCAGTGCTAGTGGAGGCAGGGCGGTAGGGTACGAGCAGTACTTC

v_gene: TRBV20-1
j_gene: TRBJ1-6
d_gene: TRBD1
len: 14
abundance: many
CDR3aa: CSARDRGGNSPLHF
CDR3nt: TGCAGTGCTAGAGACAGGGGGGGGAATTCACCCCTCCACTTT

v_gene: TRBV6-5
j_gene: TRBJ1-6
d_gene: .
len: 14
abundance: many
CDR3aa: CASSYGPSNSPLHF
CDR3nt: TGTGCCAGCAGTTACGGGCCGAGTAATTCACCCCTCCACTTT

v_gene: TRBV6-2/TRBV6-3
j_gene: TRBJ2-2
d_gene: TRBD2
len: 15
abundance: .
CDR3aa: CASSERTSATGELFF
CDR3nt: TGTGCCAGCAGTGAGAGGACTAGCGCAACCGGGGAGCTGTTTTTT

v_gene: TRBV9
j_gene: TRBJ2-7
d_gene: .
len: 13
abundance: many
CDR3aa: CASSVGPSYEQYF
CDR3nt: TGTGCCAGCAGCGTAGGACCCTCCTACGAGCAGTACTTC

v_gene: TRBV4-1
j_gene: TRBJ2-2
d_gene: TRBD1
len: 17
abundance: .
CDR3aa: CASSQDDRGVNTGELFF
CDR3nt: TGCGCCAGCAGCCAAGATGACAGGGGGGTAAACACCGGGGAGCTGTTTTTT

v_gene: TRBV15
j_gene: TRBJ2-3
d_gene: TRBD2
len: 19
abundance: .
CDR3aa: CATSRALILTSGSTDTQYF
CDR3nt: TGTGCCACCAGCAGAGCGTTAATACTGACTAGCGGAAGCACAGATACGCAGTATTTT

v_gene: TRBV5-5
j_gene: TRBJ2-1
d_gene: .
len: 14
abundance: many
CDR3aa: CASSLPSGAVEQFF
CDR3nt: TGTGCCAGCAGCTTACCCTCAGGGGCGGTTGAGCAGTTCTTC

v_gene: TRBV4-2
j_gene: TRBJ2-2
d_gene: .
len: 14
abundance: .
CDR3aa: CASSQALDTGELFF
CDR3nt: TGTGCCAGCAGCCAAGCTCTAGACACCGGGGAGCTGTTTTTT

v_gene: TRBV9
j_gene: TRBJ1-6
d_gene: TRBD1
len: 14
abundance: many
CDR3aa: CASSAGTGGSPLHF
CDR3nt: TGTGCCAGCAGCGCCGGGACAGGGGGTTCACCCCTCCACTTT

v_gene: TRBV27
j_gene: TRBJ2-3
d_gene: TRBD2
len: 17
abundance: .
CDR3aa: CASKSGTSGRPTDTQYF
CDR3nt: TGTGCCAGCAAATCCGGGACTAGCGGGAGGCCCACAGATACGCAGTATTTT

v_gene: TRBV20-1
j_gene: TRBJ2-7
d_gene: TRBD1
len: 13
abundance: many
CDR3aa: CSAPQTGTYEQYF
CDR3nt: TGCAGTGCTCCGCAGACAGGGACCTACGAGCAGTACTTC

v_gene: TRBV5-1
j_gene: TRBJ1-1
d_gene: .
len: 14
abundance: many
CDR3aa: CASSRLATVTEAFF
CDR3nt: TGCGCCAGCAGCCGGTTGGCTACGGTGACTGAAGCTTTCTTT

v_gene: TRBV4-1
j_gene: TRBJ1-2
d_gene: .
len: 14
abundance: few
CDR3aa: CASSQANRAWGYTF
CDR3nt: TGCGCCAGCAGCCAGGCTAACAGGGCGTGGGGCTACACCTTC

v_gene: TRBV11-2
j_gene: TRBJ2-1
d_gene: .
len: 18
abundance: .
CDR3aa: CASSLFVAAGPSYNEQFF
CDR3nt: TGTGCCAGCAGCTTATTTGTTGCGGCGGGACCGTCCTACAATGAGCAGTTCTTC

v_gene: TRBV5-8
j_gene: TRBJ2-5
d_gene: .
len: 16
abundance: many
CDR3aa: CASSLPQGQFEETQYF
CDR3nt: TGTGCCAGCAGCTTGCCCCAGGGTCAATTCGAAGAGACCCAGTACTTC

v_gene: TRBV6-1
j_gene: TRBJ2-1
d_gene: .
len: 12
abundance: .
CDR3aa: CASSEGGRQQFF
CDR3nt: TGTGCCAGCAGTGAAGGGGGCAGACAGCAGTTCTTC

v_gene: TRBV5-1
j_gene: TRBJ2-4
d_gene: .
len: 15
abundance: many
CDR3aa: CASSVVAGAENIQYF
CDR3nt: TGCGCCAGCAGCGTGGTGGCGGGGGCGGAAAACATTCAGTACTTC

v_gene: TRBV28
j_gene: TRBJ1-2
d_gene: .
len: 15
abundance: .
CDR3aa: CASYTGTGAIYGYTF
CDR3nt: TGTGCCAGTTACACCGGGACGGGGGCCATCTATGGCTACACCTTC

v_gene: TRBV4-2
j_gene: TRBJ2-1
d_gene: .
len: 12
abundance: many
CDR3aa: CASSLRGDEQFF
CDR3nt: TGTGCCAGCAGCCTCAGGGGTGATGAGCAGTTCTTC

v_gene: TRBV7-8
j_gene: TRBJ2-1
d_gene: .
len: 14
abundance: many
CDR3aa: CASSLLAGPNEQFF
CDR3nt: TGTGCCAGCAGCTTATTGGCAGGGCCCAATGAGCAGTTCTTC

v_gene: TRBV7-3
j_gene: TRBJ1-1
d_gene: .
len: 15
abundance: many
CDR3aa: CASSLSGSMNTEAFF
CDR3nt: TGTGCCAGCAGCTTATCGGGATCCATGAACACTGAAGCTTTCTTT

v_gene: TRBV7-2
j_gene: TRBJ2-1
d_gene: TRBD2
len: 16
abundance: few
CDR3aa: CASSSLTSGGFDVQFF
CDR3nt: TGTGCCAGCAGCTCCTTGACTAGCGGGGGGTTCGACGTGCAGTTCTTC

v_gene: TRBV9
j_gene: TRBJ2-3
d_gene: .
len: 13
abundance: .
CDR3aa: CASSVVFGDTQYF
CDR3nt: TGTGCCAGCAGCGTAGTATTCGGAGATACGCAGTATTTT

v_gene: TRBV10-3
j_gene: TRBJ2-1
d_gene: TRBD1
len: 15
abundance: few
CDR3aa: CAISGQGGPYNEQFF
CDR3nt: TGTGCCATCAGTGGACAGGGGGGACCCTACAATGAGCAGTTCTTC

v_gene: TRBV20-1
j_gene: TRBJ2-7
d_gene: .
len: 14
abundance: many
CDR3aa: CSARVAAGDYEQYF
CDR3nt: TGCAGTGCTAGAGTGGCGGCAGGGGACTACGAGCAGTACTTC

v_gene: TRBV11-2
j_gene: TRBJ2-4
d_gene: .
len: 12
abundance: .
CDR3aa: CASSLGGAIQYF
CDR3nt: TGTGCCAGCAGCTTAGGAGGAGCCATTCAGTACTTC

v_gene: TRBV9
j_gene: TRBJ1-1
d_gene: .
len: 17
abundance: many
CDR3aa: CASSVNPRGEMNTEAFF
CDR3nt: TGTGCCAGCAGCGTAAATCCCAGAGGTGAGATGAACACTGAAGCTTTCTTT

v_gene: TRBV12-3/TRBV12-4
j_gene: TRBJ1-2
d_gene: .
len: 13
abundance: many
CDR3aa: CASSLEEDYGYTF
CDR3nt: TGTGCCAGCAGTTTAGAAGAAGACTATGGCTACACCTTC

v_gene: TRBV30
j_gene: TRBJ1-4
d_gene: TRBD1
len: 15
abundance: many
CDR3aa: CAWSVRQGVIEKLFF
CDR3nt: TGTGCCTGGAGTGTACGACAGGGGGTAATTGAAAAACTGTTTTTT

v_gene: TRBV20-1
j_gene: TRBJ2-7
d_gene: TRBD1
len: 14
abundance: few
CDR3aa: CSAGTGELVTEQYF
CDR3nt: TGCAGTGCGGGGACAGGCGAACTGGTGACCGAGCAGTACTTC

v_gene: TRBV9
j_gene: TRBJ1-5
d_gene: TRBD1
len: 15
abundance: many
CDR3aa: CASSLGGGANQPQHF
CDR3nt: TGTGCCAGCAGCCTAGGAGGGGGCGCGAATCAGCCCCAGCATTTT

v_gene: TRBV28
j_gene: TRBJ2-3
d_gene: TRBD2
len: 15
abundance: once
CDR3aa: CASSGSGRAEDTQYF
CDR3nt: TGTGCCAGCAGTGGAAGCGGGAGGGCCGAGGATACGCAGTATTTT

v_gene: TRBV10-3
j_gene: TRBJ2-4
d_gene: .
len: 12
abundance: few
CDR3aa: CAIRPQEGIQYF
CDR3nt: TGTGCCATCAGACCACAGGAAGGCATTCAGTACTTC

v_gene: TRBV20-1
j_gene: TRBJ1-6
d_gene: .
len: 16
abundance: many
CDR3aa: CSARNLEGVSRGPLHF
CDR3nt: TGCAGTGCTAGAAACCTAGAGGGAGTTTCAAGGGGACCCCTCCACTTT

v_gene: TRBV20-1
j_gene: TRBJ2-7
d_gene: TRBD2
len: 14
abundance: few
CDR3aa: CSARASGGMYEQYF
CDR3nt: TGCAGTGCTAGGGCTAGCGGGGGTATGTACGAGCAGTACTTC

v_gene: TRBV2
j_gene: TRBJ1-2
d_gene: TRBD1
len: 13
abundance: many
CDR3aa: CASSEQGAYGYTF
CDR3nt: TGTGCCAGCAGCGAACAGGGGGCCTATGGCTACACCTTC

v_gene: TRBV12-3/TRBV12-4
j_gene: TRBJ1-1
d_gene: .
len: 12
abundance: .
CDR3aa: CASSSNGLWAFF
CDR3nt: TGTGCCAGCAGTTCCAACGGTCTTTGGGCTTTCTTT

v_gene: TRBV6-2/TRBV6-3
j_gene: TRBJ1-1
d_gene: .
len: 15
abundance: many
CDR3aa: CASSYSAAMNTEAFF
CDR3nt: TGTGCCAGCAGTTACTCGGCCGCGATGAACACTGAAGCTTTCTTT

v_gene: TRBV19
j_gene: TRBJ1-6
d_gene: .
len: 13
abundance: few
CDR3aa: CASTPGGRSPLHF
CDR3nt: TGTGCCAGTACACCGGGTGGGCGGTCACCCCTCCACTTT

v_gene: TRBV29-1
j_gene: TRBJ2-2
d_gene: .
len: 12
abundance: few
CDR3aa: CSARLHTGELFF
CDR3nt: TGCAGCGCTCGGCTCCACACCGGGGAGCTGTTTTTT

v_gene: TRBV20-1
j_gene: TRBJ2-3
d_gene: TRBD2
len: 15
abundance: many
CDR3aa: CSARSGRAGTDTQYF
CDR3nt: TGCAGTGCTCGTAGCGGGAGGGCCGGCACAGATACGCAGTATTTT

v_gene: TRBV12-3/TRBV12-4
j_gene: TRBJ2-2
d_gene: TRBD1
len: 15
abundance: many
CDR3aa: CASRADRGVAGELFF
CDR3nt: TGTGCCAGCAGAGCAGACAGGGGAGTAGCCGGGGAGCTGTTTTTT

v_gene: TRBV2
j_gene: TRBJ2-5
d_gene: TRBD2
len: 18
abundance: .
CDR3aa: CASSEAGTSGGARETQYF
CDR3nt: TGTGCCAGCAGTGAAGCGGGGACTAGCGGGGGGGCCAGGGAGACCCAGTACTTC

v_gene: TRBV29-1
j_gene: TRBJ2-5
d_gene: TRBD2
len: 11
abundance: .
CDR3aa: CSAGGGETQYF
CDR3nt: TGCAGCGCGGGGGGGGGAGAGACCCAGTACTTC

v_gene: TRBV3-1
j_gene: TRBJ2-7
d_gene: TRBD2
len: 15
abundance: many
CDR3aa: CASSQVSAGEVEQYF
CDR3nt: TGTGCCAGCAGCCAAGTCTCGGCGGGAGAAGTCGAGCAGTACTTC

v_gene: TRBV6-5
j_gene: TRBJ2-7
d_gene: .
len: 13
abundance: many
CDR3aa: CASSYSLGYEQYF
CDR3nt: TGTGCCAGCAGTTACTCGCTCGGCTACGAGCAGTACTTC

v_gene: TRBV18
j_gene: TRBJ2-2
d_gene: .
len: 16
abundance: many
CDR3aa: CASSPQPNRNTGELFF
CDR3nt: TGTGCCAGCTCACCACAGCCCAATAGGAACACCGGGGAGCTGTTTTTT

v_gene: TRBV11-2
j_gene: TRBJ2-2
d_gene: TRBD1
len: 15
abundance: many
CDR3aa: CASSLGQVNTGELFF
CDR3nt: TGTGCCAGCAGCTTGGGACAGGTGAACACCGGGGAGCTGTTTTTT

v_gene: TRBV19
j_gene: TRBJ1-1
d_gene: TRBD1
len: 13
abundance: many
CDR3aa: CASIPGQGSEAFF
CDR3nt: TGTGCCAGTATTCCGGGACAGGGTTCTGAAGCTTTCTTT

v_gene: TRBV7-9
j_gene: TRBJ2-1
d_gene: .
len: 15
abundance: many
CDR3aa: CASSSDPTGWNEQFF
CDR3nt: TGTGCCAGCAGCTCCGACCCGACAGGTTGGAATGAGCAGTTCTTC

v_gene: TRBV7-2
j_gene: TRBJ2-7
d_gene: .
len: 12
abundance: many
CDR3aa: CASSQVLGEQYF
CDR3nt: TGTGCCAGCAGCCAAGTGCTGGGCGAGCAGTACTTC